This T cell receptor beta chain originates from a study of control samples from healthy donors and cancer patients. The junction had 9 bases not matched to a gene; V was cut back by 1 base and J by 15 bases. This CDR3 has 14 residues. Germline V gene lookup returns CDR1 SGHDN and CDR2 FVKESK. Assay used: immunoSEQ multiplex PCR; TCRdb lists only in-frame clones, some missing. The sample carries approximately 58,000 clones, roughly 86% recorded once. This chain connects TRBV14 to TRBJ2-1; 10 nucleotides align to TRBD2. Material for sequencing was PBMCs. This TCR derives from a woman between 55 and 75 years old with lung cancer. This CDR3 is CASSQGTLAGVLFF. In DNA, the CDR3 is TGTGCCAGCAGCCAAGGCACTCTAGCGGGAGTTCTGTTCTTC. The variable domain in full, completed from reference TRBV14 and TRBJ2-1, reads EAGVTQFPSHSVIEKGQTVTLRCDPISGHDNLYWYRRVMGKEIKFLLHFVKESKQDESGMPNNRFLAERTGGTYSTLKVQPAELEDSGVYFCASSQGTLAGVLFFGPGTRLTVL.